The sequence of this T cell receptor beta chain was determined in a study of pediatric ulcerative colitis (dated by TCRdb to about 2019). Study-level background: Six or seven ulcerative colitis patients had pancolitis and two had left-sided colitis, with histology consistent with ulcerative colitis in all. From under 10 newly diagnosed, treatment-naive pediatric ulcerative colitis patients and a few non-IBD control children, paired blood and rectal samples were collected. By Pediatric Ulcerative Colitis Activity Index, mild disease was classified in two patients, moderate disease in several and acute severe colitis in three.

Before the diagnostic colonoscopy, none of the ulcerative colitis patients had been given any immunosuppressive medication. Blood was sampled at the same time as the colonoscopy. The Wizard kit (Promega) was used to extract genomic DNA from blood and intestinal samples. As regards this clone: The specificity of this receptor is unknown. No much larger clonotype is one base removed from it; base qualities were not supplied.

Through the immunoSEQ TRB Survey service, multiplex V and J primers were used to amplify rearranged CDR3 beta regions from genomic DNA. To keep sequencing depth the same across samples, survey-level depth of up to 500,000 reads per sample was applied. Libraries were purified and pooled, and sequencing was performed on Illumina technology. Concerning the study's data processing: immunoSEQ online tools were used for productive clonality, sample overlap, pairwise scatters, CDR3 beta length, V/D/J gene usage and productiveness. Calculated diversity was defined as the number of unique rearrangements divided by total templates, multiplied by 100, and Shannon and Simpson indices were computed as well. Principal component analysis used the R prcomp function and ggbiplot package on Z-score normalized data. Morisita's index was used to quantify blood-rectal clonal overlap within each subject. Here the immuneACCESS table is served through TCRdb, limited to in-frame sequences with V and J called. Missing clones are a known gap in these copies; in checked studies unresolved V genes cover under half, and the rest lacks a known reason. The V and J calls and clone size were taken over from that table, and D and trimming were inferred from the DNA. The sample data list fewer than 40,000 clones, and roughly four fifths of these were observed just once. The ten largest clonotypes hold 4% to 5.5% of the sample.

Including the terminal cysteine and phenylalanine, the CDR3 comprises 14 residues. Just the 42-base CDR3 DNA is kept, in frame starting at base 1. V lost 1 base and J lost 7 bases; the stretch between them is 10 bases long. From the germline V gene, CDR1 is SGHVS and CDR2 is FNYEAQ. What the authors observed across the whole study: Because repertoires came from total lymphocyte DNA, patterns in rare subsets such as regulatory T cells may not be reflected. Autologous blood-rectal clonal overlap was significantly higher in ulcerative colitis patients than in controls, suggesting increased T cell trafficking to inflamed tissue. Two patients' blood samples yielded substantially fewer templates for technical reasons and were excluded from blood-rectal overlap analysis. A couple of rectal CDR3 clonotypes were detected in all ulcerative colitis patients and were not detected in any of the controls. The healthy control group was small, consisting of only four individuals. Controls, mild-moderate and acute severe colitis patients were separated by rectal repertoire features, and reduced rectal diversity due to clonal expansions was observed in acute severe colitis.

This clonotype was obtained from a boy younger than 18 with severe ulcerative colitis. The sequenced sample was blood. The chain uses TRBV7-6 and TRBJ2-2; the D gene is possibly TRBD1 or TRBD2, with 6 bases matching each. The CDR3 region has the sequence CASSLGGALGELFF. The sequenced DNA is TGTGCCAGCAGCTTAGGGGGGGCCCTCGGGGAGCTGTTTTTT.